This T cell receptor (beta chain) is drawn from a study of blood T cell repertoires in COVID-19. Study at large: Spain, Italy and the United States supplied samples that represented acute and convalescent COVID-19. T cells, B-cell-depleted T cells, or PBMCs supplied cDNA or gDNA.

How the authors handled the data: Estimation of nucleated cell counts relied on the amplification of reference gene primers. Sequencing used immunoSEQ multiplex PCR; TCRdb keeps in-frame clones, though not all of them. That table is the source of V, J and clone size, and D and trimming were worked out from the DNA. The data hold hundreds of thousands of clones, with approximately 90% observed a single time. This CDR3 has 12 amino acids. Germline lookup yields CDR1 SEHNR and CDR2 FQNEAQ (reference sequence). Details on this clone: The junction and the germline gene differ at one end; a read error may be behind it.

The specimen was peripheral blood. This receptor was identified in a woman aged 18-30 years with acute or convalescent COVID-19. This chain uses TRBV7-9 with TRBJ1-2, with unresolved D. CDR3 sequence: CASRDAAPSPIF. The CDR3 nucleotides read TGTGCCAGCAGAGACGCGGCGCCAAGCCCCATCTTC.